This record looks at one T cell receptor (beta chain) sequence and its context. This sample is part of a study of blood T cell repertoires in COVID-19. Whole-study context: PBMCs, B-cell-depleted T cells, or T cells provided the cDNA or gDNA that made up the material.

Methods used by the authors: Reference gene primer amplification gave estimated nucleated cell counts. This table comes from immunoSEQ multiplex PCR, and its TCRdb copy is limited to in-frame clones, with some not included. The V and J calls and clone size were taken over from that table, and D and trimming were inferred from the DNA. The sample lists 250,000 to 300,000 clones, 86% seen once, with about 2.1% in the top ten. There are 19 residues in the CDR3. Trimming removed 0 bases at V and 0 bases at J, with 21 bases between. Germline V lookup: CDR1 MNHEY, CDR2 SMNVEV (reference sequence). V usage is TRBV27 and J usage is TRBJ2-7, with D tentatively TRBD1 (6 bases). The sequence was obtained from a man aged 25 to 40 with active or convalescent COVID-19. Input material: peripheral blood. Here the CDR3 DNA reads TGTGCCAGCAGTTTATCGTGGCACCCTCAGGGGAAAAGCTCCTACGAGCAGTACTTC. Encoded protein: CASSLSWHPQGKSSYEQYF.